These 26 T cell receptor beta chains originate from one sample sequenced in a study of T cells after yellow fever vaccination. TCRdb re-called the 5' RACE reads through MiXCR, storing one row per CDR3 protein. The profile shows 68,000 or so distinct CDR3 sequences, 7.4% of them singletons. The sequenced sample was CD8+ T cells sorted from PBMCs, obtained 15 days after the yellow fever booster vaccination. The receptors stem from a man between 25 and 39 years old who received the YFV17D yellow fever vaccine.

This clonotype was recorded many times. The chain carries TRBV15 and TRBJ2-7; 7 bases are shared with TRBD2. The V gene end was trimmed by 5 bases and the J gene end by 6 bases; junction bases not matched to a gene: 16. Germline CDR1 and CDR2: LNHNV and YYDKDF (reference sequence). The CDR3 covers 16 residues. CDR3 residues: CATSPPYGGRSLEQYF. The CDR3 nucleotides read TGTGCCACCAGCCCCCCCTATGGCGGGAGATCTCTCGAGCAGTACTTC.

This clonotype was counted many times. The J gene is TRBJ2-1, the V gene TRBV19; TRBD1 matches at 9 bases. Germline values: CDR1 LNHDA, CDR2 SQIVND (reference sequence). V shed 1 base, J shed 3 bases, and the junction held 4 bases outside the gene matches. The CDR3 is 16 residues long. CDR3 protein: CASSIVGTGNYNEQFF. CDR3 nucleotides: TGTGCCAGTAGTATAGTCGGGACAGGGAACTACAATGAGCAGTTCTTC.

The table lists this clonotype with many counts. The rearrangement uses TRBV7-9 and TRBJ1-2, with no clear D. V was pared by 5 bases and J by 4 bases, with 11 bases between. CDR1 is SEHNR and CDR2 is FQNEAQ in the germline V gene (reference sequence). This CDR3 contains 13 residues. The chain's CDR3 is CASSQNLFYGYTF. The DNA of the CDR3 is TGTGCCAGCAGCCAAAATCTATTCTATGGCTACACCTTC.

This clonotype has a count of ten or more. The J gene is TRBJ2-1, the V gene TRBV5-1; 10 nucleotides align to TRBD2. Germline V gene data show CDR1 as SGHRS and CDR2 as YFSETQ. The CDR3 has 15 residues. J was trimmed by 3 bases and V by 1 base; bases with no gene match: 1. This CDR3 reads CASSLSGRGYNEQFF. CDR3 DNA sequence: TGCGCCAGCAGCTTGAGCGGGAGGGGCTACAATGAGCAGTTCTTC.

This rearrangement joins TRBV9 to TRBJ2-1; 7 nucleotides line up with TRBD1. The J segment lost 13 bases and the V segment lost 3 bases, leaving 7 bases of the junction unmatched. CDR1 is SGDLS and CDR2 is YYNGEE in the germline V gene. This CDR3 spans 12 amino acids. The CDR3 reads CASSADLGGQFF. As DNA, the CDR3 is TGTGCCAGCAGCGCCGACCTAGGGGGCCAGTTCTTC. The entire variable domain, with the rest obtained from reference TRBV9 and TRBJ2-1, is as follows: DSGVTQTPKHLITATGQRVTLRCSPRSGDLSVYWYQQSLDQGLQFLIQYYNGEERAKGNILERFSAQQFPDLHSELNLSSLELGDSALYFCASSADLGGQFFGPGTRLTVL.

The chain employs TRBV19 and TRBJ2-7; TRBD2 is a possible D gene (5 bases). The CDR3 is 16 amino acids. With 3 bases removed from V and 5 bases from J, the gap between germline ends came to 20 bases. Germline CDR1 reads LNHDA; CDR2 reads SQIVND (reference sequence). Written as DNA, the CDR3 is TGTGCCAGTAGTATCATGGGGAAACTAGGATCGGACGAGCAGTACTTC. This translates into CASSIMGKLGSDEQYF.

This chain uses TRBV3-1 with TRBJ2-1; D gene ambiguous. The germline V gene has CDR1 LGHDT and CDR2 YNNKEL (reference sequence). Trimming took off 0 bases at V and 10 bases at J, with 10 bases between the two ends. The CDR3 is made up of 13 amino acids. The CDR3 loop is CASSQDFGREQFF. CDR3 coding DNA: TGTGCCAGCAGCCAAGATTTTGGTAGGGAGCAGTTCTTC.

The sample holds many counts of this clonotype. This sequence joins TRBV7-2 and TRBJ2-3; D ambiguous. This CDR3 is built from 15 residues. The germline V gene encodes CDR1 SGHTA and CDR2 FQGNSA. V dropped 4 bases and J dropped 0 bases, with 11 bases sitting between them. As DNA, the CDR3 is TGTGCCAGCAGCTACGCAGCCTCTAGCACAGATACGCAGTATTTT. Residues: CASSYAASSTDTQYF.

The rearrangement uses TRBV20-1 and TRBJ2-3; the match to TRBD2 covers 9 bases. J gave up 0 bases and V 3 bases, and 10 bases lay outside the gene matches. Germline-derived CDR1 and CDR2 are DFQATT and SNEGSKA (reference sequence). This CDR3 region has 17 residues. The CDR3 coding sequence is TGCAGTGCTAGGAGTGCGGGAGGGCCGTGGAGCACAGATACGCAGTATTTT. Translation: CSARSAGGPWSTDTQYF.

The table lists this clonotype with a few counts. This sequence joins TRBV27 and TRBJ2-5; 11 nucleotides agree with TRBD2. Germline values: CDR1 MNHEY, CDR2 SMNVEV (reference sequence). The junction had 9 bases not matched to a gene; V was cut back by 4 bases and J by 5 bases. This CDR3 is built from 16 residues. The CDR3 bases are TGTGCCAGCAGTTCATCTAGCGGGAGGAAGGACGAGACCCAGTACTTC. As protein: CASSSSSGRKDETQYF.

V is TRBV19 and J is TRBJ2-3; 7 bases are shared with TRBD2. This CDR3 is built from 14 residues. V lost 7 bases, J lost 0 bases, and 4 bases stayed unmatched. The germline CDR1 and CDR2 sequences are LNHDA and SQIVND (reference sequence). The chain's CDR3 is CASNRRESTDTQYF. The CDR3 bases are TGTGCCAGTAATAGGCGGGAGAGCACAGATACGCAGTATTTT.

This clonotype was detected ten times or more. J is TRBJ2-1 and V is TRBV7-2; no definite D call. The ends were cut back, 1 base at V and 9 bases at J, with 19 bases in the middle. Germline CDR1 is SGHTA and CDR2 is FQGNSA. The CDR3 is 16 residues long. DNA of the CDR3: TGTGCCAGCAGCTTAGTTGGCCTAGGAGTAGTGGGTGAGCAGTTCTTC. It translates to CASSLVGLGVVGEQFF. Full variable domain (rest looked up from reference TRBV7-2 and TRBJ2-1): GAGVSQSPSNKVTEKGKDVELRCDPISGHTALYWYRQSLGQGLEFLIYFQGNSAPDKSGLPSDRFSAERTGGSVSTLTIQRTQQEDSAVYLCASSLVGLGVVGEQFFGPGTRLTVL.

In its sample, this clonotype was seen many times. J is TRBJ2-1 and V is TRBV4-3, with 10 bases fitting TRBD2. The CDR3 consists of 17 residues. Germline CDR1 is LGHNA and CDR2 is YSLEER. The V segment lost 0 bases and the J segment 2 bases; nucleotides outside the gene matches: 4. CDR3 bases: TGCGCCAGCAGCCAAGATCAGGGACTAGCGACCTACAATGAGCAGTTCTTC. As protein: CASSQDQGLATYNEQFF.

In this sample, this clonotype turned up many times. This sequence joins TRBV24-1 and TRBJ2-1, with D perhaps given as TRBD1 or TRBD2 (5 bases each). CDR1 is KGHDR, CDR2 SFDVKD, per germline. V was cut by 9 bases and J by 6 bases, with 17 bases left in between. This CDR3 region has 14 residues. The CDR3 region is CATSGDPRGNEQFF. The DNA for the CDR3 is TGTGCCACCTCCGGGGATCCTAGGGGCAATGAGCAGTTCTTC.

J is TRBJ2-7 and V is TRBV18; D is ambiguous. V lost 2 bases, J lost 5 bases, and 13 bases lay in between. CDR1 and CDR2 from the germline V gene are KGHSH and LQKENI. CDR3 length equals 14 residues. The CDR3 here is CASSPSDGHDEQYF. As DNA, the CDR3 is TGTGCCAGCTCACCATCGGACGGGCACGACGAGCAGTACTTC. Drawing the rest from reference TRBV18 and TRBJ2-7, the complete variable domain is NAGVMQNPRHLVRRRGQEARLRCSPMKGHSHVYWYRQLPEEGLKFMVYLQKENIIDESGMPKERFSAEFPKEGPSILRIQQVVRGDSAAYFCASSPSDGHDEQYFGPGTRLTVT.

In its sample, this clonotype was seen many times. The chain combines TRBV20-1 with TRBJ2-1; TRBD2 agrees at 7 bases. Germline V gene data show CDR1 as DFQATT and CDR2 as SNEGSKA (reference sequence). V was clipped by 3 bases and J by 5 bases; unmatched bases: 1. The CDR3 consists of 12 residues. The CDR3 DNA reads TGCAGTGCTAGCGGGAGGAACAATGAGCAGTTCTTC. This codes for CSASGRNNEQFF.

The J gene is TRBJ2-1, the V gene TRBV12-3 or TRBV12-4, with 7 bases identical to TRBD1. This CDR3 is built from 14 residues. With 3 bases clipped from V and 4 bases from J, the junction kept 3 bases outside the gene matches. The CDR3 DNA sequence: TGTGCCAGCAGTTTGGGACAGTCATACAATGAGCAGTTCTTC. It codes for CASSLGQSYNEQFF.

This clonotype was found many times. At one of its ends the junction is not consistent with the germline gene, which may arise from a read error. The chain couples TRBV5-1 to TRBJ2-7; D may be TRBD2 (7 bases). The CDR3 consists of 17 residues. Per the germline V gene, CDR1 is SGHRS and CDR2 is YFSETQ. In DNA, the CDR3 is TGCGCCAGCAGCGCTTCCGTGGGGGGGCTTCGTTCCTTCGAGCAGTACTTC. Its protein is CASSASVGGLRSFEQYF.

The J gene is TRBJ2-2, the V gene TRBV3-1, with D hard to call. Trimming cost V 11 bases and J 3 bases, with 19 bases left between them. This CDR3 comprises 15 residues. CDR1 is LGHDT, CDR2 YNNKEL, per germline (reference sequence). The CDR3 DNA reads as TGTGCCTCCACCCCTCTGGATCAGGACACCGGGGAGCTGTTTTTT. Translated: CASTPLDQDTGELFF.

The chain carries TRBV4-2 and TRBJ2-7; D is undetermined. The length of the CDR3 is 13 residues. CDR1 is LGHNA, CDR2 YNFKEQ, per germline. Trimming took off 8 bases at V and 3 bases at J, with 14 bases between the two ends. In DNA, the CDR3 is TGTGCCAGCGGCCCGGGCCTTTTCTACGAGCAGTACTTC. Its protein is CASGPGLFYEQYF.

Only a few counts were recorded for this clonotype. The rearrangement links TRBV7-8 to TRBJ2-4; TRBD1 or TRBD2 may be the D gene (5 bases each). The germline gives CDR1 SGHVS, CDR2 FQNEAQ. The CDR3 has 17 residues. V was clipped by 0 bases and J by 3 bases, with 15 bases between them. CDR3 amino acids: CASSLALGVWGKNIQYF. CDR3 nucleotide sequence: TGTGCCAGCAGCTTAGCGCTGGGGGTCTGGGGCAAAAACATTCAGTACTTC.

This clonotype was picked up many times. This chain joins TRBV5-1 and TRBJ2-5, with 8 bases matching TRBD2. The V segment lost 6 bases and the J segment 2 bases; nucleotides outside the gene matches: 9. CDR3 length: 15 residues. Germline V gene data show CDR1 as SGHRS and CDR2 as YFSETQ. The CDR3 loop reads CASTQFGGAQETQYF. Here the CDR3 DNA reads TGCGCCAGCACCCAATTCGGGGGGGCACAAGAGACCCAGTACTTC. Supplemented by reference TRBV5-1 and TRBJ2-5, the full variable domain reads KAGVTQTPRYLIKTRGQQVTLSCSPISGHRSVSWYQQTPGQGLQFLFEYFSETQRNKGNFPGRFSGRQFSNSRSEMNVSTLELGDSALYLCASTQFGGAQETQYFGPGTRLLVL.

This clonotype was picked up many times. The chain uses TRBV2 and TRBJ2-3; unclear D gene. CDR3 length equals 12 residues. Per the germline V gene, CDR1 is SNHLY and CDR2 is FYNNEI. V lost 4 bases, J lost 6 bases, and 8 bases lay in between. This CDR3 reads CASSGAPDTQYF. CDR3 nucleotide sequence: TGTGCCAGCAGTGGCGCTCCGGATACGCAGTATTTT. The full variable domain, completed using reference TRBV2 and TRBJ2-3, is EPEVTQTPSHQVTQMGQEVILRCVPISNHLYFYWYRQILGQKVEFLVSFYNNEISEKSEIFDDQFSVERPDGSNFTLKIRSTKLEDSAMYFCASSGAPDTQYFGPGTRLTVL.

This clonotype showed up many times. The chain carries TRBV15 and TRBJ2-3; maybe TRBD2 (5 bases). CDR3 size: 16 residues. The V and J ends lost 4 bases and 2 bases respectively, with 16 bases between them. Germline CDR1 reads LNHNV; CDR2 reads YYDKDF (reference sequence). Written as DNA, the CDR3 is TGTGCCACCAGCACTTGGACTGCCGAAAACACAGATACGCAGTATTTT. This codes for CATSTWTAENTDTQYF.

This clonotype came up a few times. The gene calls are TRBV6-2 or TRBV6-3 and TRBJ2-2, with no clear D. The V end lost 6 bases, the J end lost 2 bases, and 1 base lay between the germline ends. The length of the CDR3 is 11 residues. Germline CDR1 MNHEY, CDR2 SVGEGT. CDR3 sequence: CASRNTGELFF. CDR3 bases: TGTGCCAGCAGAAACACCGGGGAGCTGTTTTTT.

Many counts were recorded for this clonotype. The rearrangement links TRBV15 to TRBJ2-2; a possible D gene is TRBD2 (6 bases). The germline CDR1 and CDR2 sequences are LNHNV and YYDKDF (reference sequence). Trimming shortened V by 7 bases and J by 7 bases, and 13 bases separated the two germline ends. This CDR3 is built from 13 residues. CDR3 DNA: TGTGCCACCAAAGGAGGGCCGGGCGGGGAGCTGTTTTTT. Protein: CATKGGPGGELFF.